The present TCR beta chain was sequenced within a study of T cells in Graves' hyperthyroidism and ophthalmopathy. Study at large: Peripheral blood samples were taken at initial diagnosis, prior to any treatment.

Researchers took RNA transcripts and amplified the TCR beta CDR3 regions from them. TCR CDR3 underwent first-round RT-PCR with the HTBI primer set. Each CDR3 protein is one row after TCRdb ran MiXCR on the multiplex PCR reads. The data contain around 250,000 distinct CDR3 sequences, approximately 23% of them singletons. At least ten counts were recorded for this clonotype. Antigen specificity is unknown. Study results and limitations: Model-based prediction identified ophthalmopathy a median approximately 6 months prior to its onset.

The CDR3 consists of 14 residues. Germline assignment: CDR1 SEHNR and CDR2 FQNEAQ (reference sequence). The V gene lost 6 bases and the J gene lost 5 bases, with 16 bases spanning the gap. The chain is built from TRBV7-9 and TRBJ1-2, with a weak D call TRBD1 (5 bases). Specimen: blood. The receptor was isolated from a woman aged 40 to 49 with Graves' ophthalmopathy. CDR3 sequence: CASSSMAGTYGYTF. CDR3 DNA: TGTGCCAGCAGTTCAATGGCCGGGACTTATGGCTACACCTTC.